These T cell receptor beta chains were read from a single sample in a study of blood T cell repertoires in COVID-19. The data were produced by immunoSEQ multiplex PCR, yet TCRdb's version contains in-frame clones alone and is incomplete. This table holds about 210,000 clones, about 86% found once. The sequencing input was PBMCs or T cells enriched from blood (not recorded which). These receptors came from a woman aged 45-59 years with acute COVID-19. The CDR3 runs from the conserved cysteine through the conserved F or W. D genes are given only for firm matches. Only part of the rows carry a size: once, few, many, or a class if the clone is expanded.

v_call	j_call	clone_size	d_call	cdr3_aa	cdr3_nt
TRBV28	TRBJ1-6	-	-	CASRTQENSPLHF	TGTGCCAGCAGGACGCAGGAAAATTCACCCCTCCACTTT
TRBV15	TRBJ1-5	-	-	CATSRDPRDSSNQPQHF	TGTGCCACCAGCAGAGACCCCCGGGACTCAAGCAATCAGCCCCAGCATTTT
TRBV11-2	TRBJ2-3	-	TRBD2	CASRDLRGARASTDTQYF	TGTGCCAGCAGAGATTTGCGGGGGGCCAGGGCTAGCACAGATACGCAGTATTTT
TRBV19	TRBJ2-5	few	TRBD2	CASTSTGGVETQYF	TGTGCCAGTACATCCACGGGGGGGGTAGAGACCCAGTACTTC
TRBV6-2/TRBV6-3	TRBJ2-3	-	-	CASSSGADTQYF	TGTGCCAGCAGTTCAGGGGCAGATACGCAGTATTTT
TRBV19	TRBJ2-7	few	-	CASSMGREQYF	TGTGCCAGTAGTATGGGCAGGGAGCAGTACTTC
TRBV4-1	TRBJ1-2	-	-	CASSPMTWGGADYGYTF	TGCGCCAGCAGCCCAATGACATGGGGGGGCGCCGACTATGGCTACACCTTC
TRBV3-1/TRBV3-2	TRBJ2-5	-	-	CASSQPSQLETQYF	TGTGCCAGCAGCCAACCAAGCCAATTGGAGACCCAGTACTTC
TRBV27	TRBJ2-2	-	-	CASSPLRGTGELFF	TGTGCCAGCAGCCCCCTCCGGGGCACCGGGGAGCTGTTTTTT
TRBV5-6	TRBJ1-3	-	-	CASSLVQGGNTIYF	TGTGCCAGCAGCTTGGTTCAGGGTGGAAACACCATATATTTT
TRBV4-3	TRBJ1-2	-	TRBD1	CASSQVGGFGTGNYGYTF	TGCGCCAGCAGCCAAGTGGGAGGCTTCGGGACAGGGAACTATGGCTACACCTTC
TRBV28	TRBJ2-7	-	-	CASSRQGAYEQYF	TGTGCCAGCAGTAGGCAGGGCGCCTACGAGCAGTACTTC
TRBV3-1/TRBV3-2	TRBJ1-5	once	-	CASSQGHHSTNQPQHF	TGTGCCAGCAGCCAAGGACATCACTCTACAAATCAGCCCCAGCATTTT
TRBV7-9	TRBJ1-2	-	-	CASSLDALNYGYTF	TGTGCCAGCAGCTTAGATGCGTTGAACTATGGCTACACCTTC
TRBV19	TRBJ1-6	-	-	CASSRQGLRNPLHF	TGTGCCAGTAGTAGGCAGGGACTGAGGAATCCCCTCCACTTT
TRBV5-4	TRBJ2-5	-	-	CASSQGQGSRGGETQYF	TGTGCCAGCAGCCAGGGACAGGGAAGCCGGGGGGGAGAGACCCAGTACTTC
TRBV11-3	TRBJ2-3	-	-	CASSSGSSGDTQYF	TGTGCCAGCAGCTCCGGTTCTAGTGGCGATACGCAGTATTTT
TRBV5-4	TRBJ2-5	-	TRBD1	CASSLSGDRGQETQYF	TGTGCCAGCAGCTTGTCCGGGGACAGGGGCCAAGAGACCCAGTACTTC
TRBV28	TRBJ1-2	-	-	CASSIMAGGSFYGYTF	TGTGCCAGCAGTATTATGGCGGGGGGGAGTTTCTATGGCTACACCTTC
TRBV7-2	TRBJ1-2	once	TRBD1	CASRRDSYQGYTF	TGTGCCAGCAGAAGGGACAGCTACCAGGGCTACACCTTC
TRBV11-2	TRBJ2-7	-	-	CASKQGEAGLSYEQYF	TGTGCCAGCAAACAAGGGGAGGCGGGACTCTCCTACGAGCAGTACTTC
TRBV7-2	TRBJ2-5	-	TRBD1	CASSYSGTGGYETQYF	TGTGCCAGCAGCTACTCCGGGACAGGGGGTTACGAGACCCAGTACTTC
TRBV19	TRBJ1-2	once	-	CASSELWAGYTF	TGTGCCAGTAGTGAGCTGTGGGCCGGCTACACCTTC
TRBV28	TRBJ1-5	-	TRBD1	CVTGDPRNQPQHF	TGTGTCACAGGGGATCCAAGAAATCAGCCCCAGCATTTT
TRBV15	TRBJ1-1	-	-	CATSRGISTEAFF	TGTGCCACCAGCCGCGGGATATCGACTGAAGCTTTCTTT
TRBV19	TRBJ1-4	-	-	CASRGGEKLFF	TGTGCCAGTAGAGGAGGTGAAAAACTGTTTTTT
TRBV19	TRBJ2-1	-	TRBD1	CASRLGQGSHNEQFF	TGTGCCAGTAGGCTGGGACAGGGTTCCCACAATGAGCAGTTCTTC
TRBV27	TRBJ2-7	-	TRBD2	CASRAGGRHEQYF	TGTGCCAGCAGAGCGGGGGGGCGACACGAGCAGTACTTC
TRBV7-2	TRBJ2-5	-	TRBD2	CASSRGGPQETQYF	TGTGCCAGCAGCCGCGGGGGGCCGCAAGAGACCCAGTACTTC
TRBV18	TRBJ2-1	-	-	CASSPPGWDEQFF	TGTGCCAGCTCACCCCCGGGGTGGGATGAGCAGTTCTTC
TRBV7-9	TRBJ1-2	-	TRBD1	CASSFGQGANYGYTF	TGTGCCAGCAGCTTCGGACAGGGAGCTAACTATGGCTACACCTTC
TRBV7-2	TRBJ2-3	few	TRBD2	CASSLAVFSGGAPTDTQYF	TGTGCCAGCAGCTTAGCGGTTTTTAGCGGGGGGGCCCCGACAGATACGCAGTATTTT
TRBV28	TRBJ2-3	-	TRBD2	CASRIQLAGDHTQYF	TGTGCCAGCAGGATTCAACTAGCGGGGGATCATACGCAGTATTTT
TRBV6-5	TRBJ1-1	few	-	CASLRGLNTEAFF	TGTGCCAGCCTAAGGGGCCTAAACACTGAAGCTTTCTTT
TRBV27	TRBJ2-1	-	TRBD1	CASGTPGQGAYEQFF	TGTGCCAGCGGAACCCCGGGACAGGGGGCATATGAGCAGTTCTTC